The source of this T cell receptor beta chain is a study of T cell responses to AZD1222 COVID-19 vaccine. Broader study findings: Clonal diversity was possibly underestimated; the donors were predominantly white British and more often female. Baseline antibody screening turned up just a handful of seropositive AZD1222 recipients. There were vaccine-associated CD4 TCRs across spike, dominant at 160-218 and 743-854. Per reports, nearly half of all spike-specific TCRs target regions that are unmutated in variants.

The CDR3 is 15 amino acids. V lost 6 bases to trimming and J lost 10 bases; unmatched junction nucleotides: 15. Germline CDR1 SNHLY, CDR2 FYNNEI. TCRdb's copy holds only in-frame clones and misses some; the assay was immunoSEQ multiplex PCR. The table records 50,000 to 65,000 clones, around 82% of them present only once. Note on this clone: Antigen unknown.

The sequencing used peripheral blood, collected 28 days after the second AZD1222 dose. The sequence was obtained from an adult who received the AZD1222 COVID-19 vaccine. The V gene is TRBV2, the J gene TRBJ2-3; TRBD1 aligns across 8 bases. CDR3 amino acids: CASRASGTGFSPQYF. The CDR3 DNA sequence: TGTGCCAGCAGAGCTTCCGGGACAGGATTTTCACCGCAGTATTTT.